This TCR beta chain was retrieved from a study of blood T cells in healthy people across ages. Notes on this clonotype: As yet, its antigen is unknown.

J was trimmed by 3 bases and V by 7 bases; bases with no gene match: 6. Per the germline V gene, CDR1 is MRHNA and CDR2 is SNTAGT. The CDR3 is made up of 15 amino acids. Points from the study as a whole: A strong correlation was seen between TCR beta diversity and naive T cell percentage. Diversity was estimated from one million T cells, and these estimates were considered underestimates.

Using a J-beta primer mix together with a sample-barcoded 5' primer, a second PCR was run for roughly 6 to 11 cycles. Every single cDNA molecule received a tag from a template-switch adaptor with 12 random nucleotides. MiXCR was run by TCRdb on the 5' RACE reads, yielding one entry per CDR3 protein. Of roughly 1,500,000 distinct CDR3 sequences in the sample, around 36% were seen once. The clonotype comes from a woman aged 25-40 years in good health. The V call is TRBV6-4, the J call TRBJ1-5, with 10 positions matching TRBD1. Input material: blood. This CDR3 reads CASTSTGGHNQPQHF. The CDR3 DNA reads as TGTGCCAGCACCTCGACAGGGGGCCACAATCAGCCCCAGCATTTT.